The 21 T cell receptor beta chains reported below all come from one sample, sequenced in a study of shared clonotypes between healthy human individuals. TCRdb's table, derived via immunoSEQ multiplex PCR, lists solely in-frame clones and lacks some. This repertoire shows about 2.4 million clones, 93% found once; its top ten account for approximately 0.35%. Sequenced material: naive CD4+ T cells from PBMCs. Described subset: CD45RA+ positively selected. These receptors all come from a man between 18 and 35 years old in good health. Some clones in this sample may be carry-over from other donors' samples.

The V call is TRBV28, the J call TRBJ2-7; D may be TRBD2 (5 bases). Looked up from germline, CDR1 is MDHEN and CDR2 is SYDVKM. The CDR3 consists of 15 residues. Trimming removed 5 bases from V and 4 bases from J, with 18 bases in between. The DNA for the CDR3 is TGTGCCAGCAGTCCCCCTGTCCCGGGGAATTACGAGCAGTACTTC. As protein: CASSPPVPGNYEQYF.

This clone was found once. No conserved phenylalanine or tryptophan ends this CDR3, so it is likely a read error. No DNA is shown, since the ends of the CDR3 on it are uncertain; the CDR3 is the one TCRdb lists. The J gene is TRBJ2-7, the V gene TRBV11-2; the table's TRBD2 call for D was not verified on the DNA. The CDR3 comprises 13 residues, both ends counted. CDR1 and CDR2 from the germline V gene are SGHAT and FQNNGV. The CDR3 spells CASSPTGTLGLDS.

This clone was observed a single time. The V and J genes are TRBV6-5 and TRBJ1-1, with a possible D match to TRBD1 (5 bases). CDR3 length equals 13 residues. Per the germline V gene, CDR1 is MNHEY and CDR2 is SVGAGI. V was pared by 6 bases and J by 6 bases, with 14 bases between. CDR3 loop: CASSQGRTAEAFF. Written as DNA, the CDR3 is TGTGCCAGCAGCCAGGGCCGGACGGCTGAAGCTTTCTTT.

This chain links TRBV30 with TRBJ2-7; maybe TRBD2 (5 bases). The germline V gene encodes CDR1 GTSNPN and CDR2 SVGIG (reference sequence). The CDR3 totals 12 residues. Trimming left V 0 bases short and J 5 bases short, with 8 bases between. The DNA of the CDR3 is TGTGCCTGGAGTGTGGCCGGGGACGAGCAGTACTTC. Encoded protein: CAWSVAGDEQYF.

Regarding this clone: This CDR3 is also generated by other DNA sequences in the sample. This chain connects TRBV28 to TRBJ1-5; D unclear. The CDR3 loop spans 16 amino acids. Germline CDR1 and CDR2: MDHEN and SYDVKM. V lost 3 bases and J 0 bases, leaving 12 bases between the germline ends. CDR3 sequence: CASSLFGRYSNQPQHF. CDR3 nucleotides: TGTGCCAGCAGTTTGTTTGGGCGGTATAGCAATCAGCCCCAGCATTTT.

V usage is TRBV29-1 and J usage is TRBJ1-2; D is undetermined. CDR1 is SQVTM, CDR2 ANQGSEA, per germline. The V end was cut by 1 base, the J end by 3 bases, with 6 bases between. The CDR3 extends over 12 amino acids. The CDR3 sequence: CSVEVEYYGYTF. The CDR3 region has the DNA TGCAGCGTTGAAGTAGAGTACTATGGCTACACCTTC.

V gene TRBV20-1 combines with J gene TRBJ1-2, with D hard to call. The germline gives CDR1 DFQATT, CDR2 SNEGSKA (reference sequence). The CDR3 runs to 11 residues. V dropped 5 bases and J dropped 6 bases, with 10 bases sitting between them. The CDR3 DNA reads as TGCAGTGCTCCAACTGACGATGGCTACACCTTC. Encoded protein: CSAPTDDGYTF.

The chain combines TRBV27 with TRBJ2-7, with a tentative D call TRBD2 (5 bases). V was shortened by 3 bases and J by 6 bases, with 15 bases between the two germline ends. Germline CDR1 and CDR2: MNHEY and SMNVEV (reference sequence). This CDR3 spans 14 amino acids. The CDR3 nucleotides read TGTGCCAGCAGTTTGGGTTTTTGGGAGCCCGAGCAGTACTTC. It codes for CASSLGFWEPEQYF.

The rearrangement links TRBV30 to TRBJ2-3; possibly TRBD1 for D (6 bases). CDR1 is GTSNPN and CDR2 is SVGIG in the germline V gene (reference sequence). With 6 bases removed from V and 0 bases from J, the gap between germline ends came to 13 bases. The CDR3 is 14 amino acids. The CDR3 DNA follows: TGTGCCTGTTCGACAGGAGTTAGCACAGATACGCAGTATTTT. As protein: CACSTGVSTDTQYF.

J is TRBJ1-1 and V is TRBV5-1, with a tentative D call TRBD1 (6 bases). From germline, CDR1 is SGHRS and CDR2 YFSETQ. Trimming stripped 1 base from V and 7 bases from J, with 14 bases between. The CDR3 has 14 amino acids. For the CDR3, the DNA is TGCGCCAGCAGCTTGCCAGGGGAGGAGGGTGAAGCTTTCTTT. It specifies CASSLPGEEGEAFF.

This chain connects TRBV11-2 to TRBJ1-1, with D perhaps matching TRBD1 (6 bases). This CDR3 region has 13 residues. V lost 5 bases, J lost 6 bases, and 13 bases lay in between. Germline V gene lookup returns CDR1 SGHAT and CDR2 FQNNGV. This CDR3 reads CASSKETGSEAFF. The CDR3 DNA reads TGTGCCAGCAGCAAAGAAACAGGGTCTGAAGCTTTCTTT.

CDR3 nucleotide sequence: TGTGCCAGCAGCGAGGACCGAGGGAGGGGCAAGCAGTACTTC. Protein product: CASSEDRGRGKQYF. J is TRBJ2-7 and V is TRBV7-3; 7 nucleotides match TRBD2. J was trimmed by 8 bases and V by 5 bases; bases with no gene match: 12. Germline CDR1 SGHTA, CDR2 FQGTGA. This CDR3 is built from 14 residues.

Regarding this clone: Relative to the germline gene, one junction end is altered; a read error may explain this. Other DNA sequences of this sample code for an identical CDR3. DNA of the CDR3: TGCGCCAGCAGCTTGGCTAGGCCTAACGAAAAACTGTTTTTT. It specifies CASSLARPNEKLFF. The chain joins TRBV5-1 to TRBJ1-4; D remains unclear. The CDR3 extends over 14 amino acids. Germline V CDR1 and CDR2: SGHRS, YFSETQ.

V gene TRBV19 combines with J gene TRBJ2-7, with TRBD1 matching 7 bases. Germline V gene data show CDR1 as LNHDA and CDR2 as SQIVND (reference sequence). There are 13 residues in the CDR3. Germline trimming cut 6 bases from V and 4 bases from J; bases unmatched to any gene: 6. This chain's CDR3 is CASSQGDRYEQYF. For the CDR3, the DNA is TGTGCCAGTAGCCAGGGGGATCGGTACGAGCAGTACTTC.

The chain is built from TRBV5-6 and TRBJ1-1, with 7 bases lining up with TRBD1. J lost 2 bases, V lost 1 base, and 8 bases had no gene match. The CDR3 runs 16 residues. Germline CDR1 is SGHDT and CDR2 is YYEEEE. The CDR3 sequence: CASSLSPGQPNTEAFF. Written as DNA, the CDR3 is TGTGCCAGCAGCTTGTCACCGGGACAGCCCAACACTGAAGCTTTCTTT.

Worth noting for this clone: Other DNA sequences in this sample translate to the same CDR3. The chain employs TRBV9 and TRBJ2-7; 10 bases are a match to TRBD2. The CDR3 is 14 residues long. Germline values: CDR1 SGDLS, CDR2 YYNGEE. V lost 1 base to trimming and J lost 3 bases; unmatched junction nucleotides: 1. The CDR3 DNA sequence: TGTGCCAGCAGCGTAACTAGCGGGAACTACGAGCAGTACTTC. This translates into CASSVTSGNYEQYF.

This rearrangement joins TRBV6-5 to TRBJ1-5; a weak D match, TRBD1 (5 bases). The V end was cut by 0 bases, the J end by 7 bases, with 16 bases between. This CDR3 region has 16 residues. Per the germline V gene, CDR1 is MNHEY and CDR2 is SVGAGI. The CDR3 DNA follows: TGTGCCAGCAGTTACTCGAACTCCCAGCAGGGCCAGCCCCAGCATTTT. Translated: CASSYSNSQQGQPQHF.

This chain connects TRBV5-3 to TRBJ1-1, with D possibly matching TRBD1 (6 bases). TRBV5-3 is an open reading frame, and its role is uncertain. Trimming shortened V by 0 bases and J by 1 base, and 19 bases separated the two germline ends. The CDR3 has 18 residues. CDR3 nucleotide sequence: TGTGCCAGAAGCTTGGGGTCCACATCCGGGGGGCCGAACACTGAAGCTTTCTTT. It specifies CARSLGSTSGGPNTEAFF.

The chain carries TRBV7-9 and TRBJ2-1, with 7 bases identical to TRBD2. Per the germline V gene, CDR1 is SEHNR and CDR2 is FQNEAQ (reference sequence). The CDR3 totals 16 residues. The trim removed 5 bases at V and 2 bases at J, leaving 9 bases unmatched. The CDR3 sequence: CASSTPLAGAYNEQFF. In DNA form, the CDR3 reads TGTGCCAGCAGCACCCCCCTCGCGGGAGCCTACAATGAGCAGTTCTTC.

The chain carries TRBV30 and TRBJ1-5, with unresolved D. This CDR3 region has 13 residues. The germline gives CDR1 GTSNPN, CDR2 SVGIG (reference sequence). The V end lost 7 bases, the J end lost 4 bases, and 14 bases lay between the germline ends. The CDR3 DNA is TGTGCCTCCGCGGAGGACCGAAATCAGCCCCAGCATTTT. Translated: CASAEDRNQPQHF.

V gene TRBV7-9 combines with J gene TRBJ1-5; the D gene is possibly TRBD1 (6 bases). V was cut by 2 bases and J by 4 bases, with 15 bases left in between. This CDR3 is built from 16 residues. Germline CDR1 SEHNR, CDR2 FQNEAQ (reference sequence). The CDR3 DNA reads TGTGCCAGCAGCTTAAGCGGCCAGGGGTGGAATCAGCCCCAGCATTTT. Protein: CASSLSGQGWNQPQHF.